This T cell receptor beta chain was obtained from a study of T-cell memory formation after mild COVID-19 (dated by TCRdb to about 2021). Looking at the study overall: Most TCR sequence clusters were specific to one of the two donors. T-cell clones expanding and contracting after mild COVID-19 in two donors were tracked by longitudinal TCRalpha and TCRbeta repertoire sequencing. The cohort comprised two young, previously healthy adult volunteers, one female and one male.

Ficoll-Paque density gradient centrifugation was the method used to isolate PBMCs. The germline V gene encodes CDR1 KGHSH and CDR2 LQKENI. V is cut by 5 bases and J by 7 bases, and the space between the germline ends is 18 bases. From the cysteine through the phenylalanine, the CDR3 covers 15 amino acids. Only the CDR3 DNA is retained, 45 bases long and in frame from the first base. General findings and caveats noted by the study authors: Only a couple of mild cases were covered by the study, and larger cohorts that include severe cases with pre-infection samples were considered necessary. Clones that contracted from day 15 to 85 showed balanced CD4/CD8 phenotypes, whereas a second wave of clones that expanded from day 15 to 37 leaned towards CD4+. The detection of some responding clones in pre-infection memory suggests that pre-existing cross-reactive memory T cells joined the SARS-CoV-2 response. The second-wave clones that peaked on day 37 were not confirmed to be SARS-CoV-2 specific. Contracting CD4+ clones were located mainly in the CM and EM memory subsets, whereas CD8+ clones were found to be enriched in EMRA.

TCRdb names Illumina NovaSeq 6000 as the instrument used. TCRalpha and TCRbeta cDNA libraries were built by 5'RACE with constant-segment primers, adding sample barcodes and unique molecular identifiers. Trizol reagent was used to extract RNA from every sample. The libraries were amplified in two PCR steps, and the second step added a second sample barcode and Illumina TruSeq adapters. Sequencing of libraries was performed on an Illumina NovaSeq with 2 x 150 bp paired-end reads. As for the original processing: Reads were demultiplexed and collapsed into UMI-guided consensus sequences with migec v1.2.7. Using mixcr v2.1.11, UMI consensuses were aligned to TRA and TRB V and J templates and then assembled into clonotypes. A clonotype was counted as expanded or contracted only when both edgeR and NoisET called the clonotype significant, with the noise models trained on biological replicates. For edgeR calls, the cutoffs were a false discovery rate-adjusted p below 0.01 and a log2 fold-change threshold of 1. As an exploratory analysis of dynamics, max-normalized trajectories of the 1000 most abundant clonotypes were examined by PCA with hierarchical clustering. Separately sequenced CD4+ and CD8+ repertoires were used to assign a CD4 or CD8 phenotype to each responding clone. TCRdb trimmed public reads at Q25 via fastp, called clones via MiXCR and kept in-frame beta chains. Rows matching on CDR3 protein sequence are summarized as one entry with the most common DNA and genes. TCRdb's processing, not the authors' own work, is the source of the V and J calls. The sample table holds around 400,000 distinct CDR3 sequences, of which 20% to 25% were seen once. Of the sample, around 8.1% is held by the ten largest clones.

This clonotype has more than one count but fewer than ten. The specificity of this receptor is unknown. Nothing much larger sits one base from this clone, and base qualities are not available. The rearranged segments are TRBV18 and TRBJ2-1, with a tentative D gene TRBD1 over 6 matching bases. The sample was PBMCs or a T cell subset sorted from them (not recorded which). The TCR comes from an adult woman who had mild COVID-19 (a few samples of this study predate the infection). The sample titles of this study are shuffled in the database, so cell type and time point are left out; the donor was told from shared clones. The bases read TGTGCCAGCTCATCACAGGGCGTGGGTCGTAATGAGCAGTTCTTC. It translates to CASSSQGVGRNEQFF.